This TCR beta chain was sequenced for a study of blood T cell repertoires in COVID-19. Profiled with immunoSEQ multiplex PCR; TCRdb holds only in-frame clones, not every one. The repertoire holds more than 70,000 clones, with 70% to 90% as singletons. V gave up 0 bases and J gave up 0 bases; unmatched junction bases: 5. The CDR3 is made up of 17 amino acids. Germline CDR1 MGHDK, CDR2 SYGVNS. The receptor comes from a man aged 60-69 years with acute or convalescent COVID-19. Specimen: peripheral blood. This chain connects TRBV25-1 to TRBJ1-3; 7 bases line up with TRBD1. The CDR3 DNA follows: TGTGCCAGCAGTGAATATGGCAGGGGGGCCTCTGGAAACACCATATATTTT. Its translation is CASSEYGRGASGNTIYF.